The 9 T cell receptor beta chains listed next were all sequenced from one sample in a study of blood T cells in healthy people across ages. A second about 7 to 12 cycle PCR used barcoded and J-beta primers. Via MiXCR, TCRdb re-called the 5' RACE reads, giving one row per CDR3 protein. Here the sample spans about 540,000 distinct CDR3 sequences, around 24% being singletons. Separately, the same data were catalogued under a study of T cells of mothers and their children.

Sequencing was performed on blood. The receptors stem from a boy between 5 and 17 years old in good health.

This sequence joins TRBV7-9 and TRBJ1-4; no clear D gene. The ends were cut back, 3 bases at V and 8 bases at J, with 16 bases in the middle. Germline loops: CDR1 SEHNR, CDR2 FQNEAQ (reference sequence). The CDR3 sequence is 15 residues long. The CDR3 bases are TGTGCCAGCAGCTTTCAGACTGCTGAGAGAGAAAAACTGTTTTTT. Protein: CASSFQTAEREKLFF.

The sample holds many counts of this clonotype. V and J are TRBV14 and TRBJ2-5; no clear D. The CDR3 sequence is 14 residues long. Germline assignment: CDR1 SGHDN and CDR2 FVKESK. V was clipped by 1 base and J by 1 base, with 7 bases between them. The chain's CDR3 is CASSQGLGQETQYF. CDR3 sequence (DNA): TGTGCCAGCAGCCAAGGTCTAGGCCAAGAGACCCAGTACTTC. The variable domain in full, with the rest retrieved from reference TRBV14 and TRBJ2-5, is EAGVTQFPSHSVIEKGQTVTLRCDPISGHDNLYWYRRVMGKEIKFLLHFVKESKQDESGMPNNRFLAERTGGTYSTLKVQPAELEDSGVYFCASSQGLGQETQYFGPGTRLLVL.

CDR3 amino acids: CASSSRVEAFF. CDR3 DNA sequence: TGTGCCAGCAGTAGTCGGGTAGAAGCTTTCTTT. V gene TRBV28 combines with J gene TRBJ1-1; D remains unclear. V gave up 5 bases and J gave up 8 bases, with 9 bases separating them. Germline V gene data show CDR1 as MDHEN and CDR2 as SYDVKM. This CDR3 has 11 residues.

This clonotype appeared a few times. The chain uses TRBV28 and TRBJ2-5; 7 nucleotides align to TRBD2. The trim removed 2 bases at V and 2 bases at J, leaving 17 bases unmatched. Per the germline V gene, CDR1 is MDHEN and CDR2 is SYDVKM. This CDR3 spans 19 amino acids. CDR3 coding DNA: TGTGCCAGCAGTTTAATAGGACTAGTGTTTTCTTGGGGACAAGAGACCCAGTACTTC. Its protein product is CASSLIGLVFSWGQETQYF. Together with reference TRBV28 and TRBJ2-5, the CDR3 gives the full variable domain: DVKVTQSSRYLVKRTGEKVFLECVQDMDHENMFWYRQDPGLGLRLIYFSYDVKMKEKGDIPEGYSVSREKKERFSLILESASTNQTSMYLCASSLIGLVFSWGQETQYFGPGTRLLVL.

The chain couples TRBV4-3 to TRBJ2-7, with D unresolved. CDR3 size: 15 residues. CDR1 and CDR2 from the germline V gene are LGHNA and YSLEER. V was shortened by 0 bases and J by 0 bases, with 9 bases between the two germline ends. The CDR3 here is CASSQEAVTSYEQYF. CDR3 nucleotide sequence: TGCGCCAGCAGCCAAGAGGCGGTGACCTCCTACGAGCAGTACTTC.

The chain has TRBV20-1 and TRBJ2-5, with D possibly being TRBD2 (5 bases). Trimming took 3 bases from V and 1 from J, leaving 24 bases between them. Germline CDR1 DFQATT, CDR2 SNEGSKA (reference sequence). The CDR3 is made up of 18 amino acids. CDR3: CSASLRPQLAPTQETQYF. CDR3 DNA: TGCAGTGCTAGCCTTCGTCCGCAGCTAGCCCCGACCCAAGAGACCCAGTACTTC.

J is TRBJ1-2 and V is TRBV6-5, with 9 bases aligning to TRBD1. J gave up 6 bases and V 5 bases, and 13 bases lay outside the gene matches. CDR3 length equals 16 residues. Germline CDR1 reads MNHEY; CDR2 reads SVGAGI. DNA for the CDR3: TGTGCCAGCAGTACTTGGTCGGGGAGACAGGGGGATGGCTACACCTTC. Translating gives CASSTWSGRQGDGYTF.

This clonotype has more than one count but fewer than ten. The chain joins TRBV5-1 to TRBJ1-2; 7 nucleotides align to TRBD1. Germline V gene data show CDR1 as SGHRS and CDR2 as YFSETQ. The length of the CDR3 is 16 residues. The J segment lost 1 base and the V segment lost 0 bases, leaving 6 bases of the junction unmatched. The CDR3 here is CASSLAGDRDNYGYTF. CDR3 DNA sequence: TGCGCCAGCAGCTTGGCTGGGGACAGAGATAACTATGGCTACACCTTC.

This clonotype came up a few times. The rearrangement links TRBV29-1 to TRBJ2-5; the D gene is possibly TRBD1 (5 bases). The V end was cut by 7 bases, the J end by 1 base, with 22 bases between. Looked up from germline, CDR1 is SQVTM and CDR2 is ANQGSEA. CDR3 length equals 16 residues. CDR3 DNA: TGCAGCGCCCCTCTCCCCGATGACAGACTCCAAGAGACCCAGTACTTC. This encodes CSAPLPDDRLQETQYF.